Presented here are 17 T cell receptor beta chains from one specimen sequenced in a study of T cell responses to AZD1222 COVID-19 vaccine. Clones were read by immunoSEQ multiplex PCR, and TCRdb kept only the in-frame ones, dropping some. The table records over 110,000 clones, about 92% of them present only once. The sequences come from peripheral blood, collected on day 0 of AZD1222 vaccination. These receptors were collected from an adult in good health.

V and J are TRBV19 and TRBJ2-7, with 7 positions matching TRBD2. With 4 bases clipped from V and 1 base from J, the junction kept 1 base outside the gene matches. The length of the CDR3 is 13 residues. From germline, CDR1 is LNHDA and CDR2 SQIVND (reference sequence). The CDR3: CASSTGGSYEQYF. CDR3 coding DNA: TGTGCCAGTAGTACCGGGGGGTCCTACGAGCAGTACTTC.

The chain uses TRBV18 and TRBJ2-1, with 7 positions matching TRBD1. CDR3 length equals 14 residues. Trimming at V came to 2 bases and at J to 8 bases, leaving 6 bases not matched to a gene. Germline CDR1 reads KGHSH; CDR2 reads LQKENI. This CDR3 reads CASSPSTGDDEQFF. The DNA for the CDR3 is TGTGCCAGCTCACCATCAACAGGGGACGATGAGCAGTTCTTC.

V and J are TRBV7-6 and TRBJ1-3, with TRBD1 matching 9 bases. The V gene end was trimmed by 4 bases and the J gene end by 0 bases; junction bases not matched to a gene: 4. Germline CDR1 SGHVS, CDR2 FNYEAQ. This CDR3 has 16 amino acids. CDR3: CASSSTGGYSGNTIYF. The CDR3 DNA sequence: TGTGCCAGCAGCTCCACAGGGGGCTACTCTGGAAACACCATATATTTT.

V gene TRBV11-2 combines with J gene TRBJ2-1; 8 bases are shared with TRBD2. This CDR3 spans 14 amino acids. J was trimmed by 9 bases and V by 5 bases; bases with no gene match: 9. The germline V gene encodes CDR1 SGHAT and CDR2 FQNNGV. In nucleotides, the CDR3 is TGTGCCAGCAGCCATAATCCGGGGGGGGCTGAGCAGTTCTTC. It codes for CASSHNPGGAEQFF.

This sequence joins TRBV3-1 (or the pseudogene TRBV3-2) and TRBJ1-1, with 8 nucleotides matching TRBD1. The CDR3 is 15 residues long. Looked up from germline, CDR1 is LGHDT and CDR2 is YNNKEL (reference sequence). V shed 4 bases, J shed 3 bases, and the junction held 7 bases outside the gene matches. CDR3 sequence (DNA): TGTGCCAGCAGCCCCAACCAGGGGGCTTACACTGAAGCTTTCTTT. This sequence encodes CASSPNQGAYTEAFF.

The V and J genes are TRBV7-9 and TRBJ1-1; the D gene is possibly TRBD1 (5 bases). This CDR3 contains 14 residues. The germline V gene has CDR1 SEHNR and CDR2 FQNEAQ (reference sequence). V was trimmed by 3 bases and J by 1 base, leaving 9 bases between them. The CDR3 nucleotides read TGTGCCAGCAGCTTGGGGGGGACGAACACTGAAGCTTTCTTT. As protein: CASSLGGTNTEAFF.

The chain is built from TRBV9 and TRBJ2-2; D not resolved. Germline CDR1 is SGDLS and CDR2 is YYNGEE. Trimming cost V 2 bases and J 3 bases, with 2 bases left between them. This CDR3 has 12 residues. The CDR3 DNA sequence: TGTGCCAGCAGCGTCTACACCGGGGAGCTGTTTTTT. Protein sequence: CASSVYTGELFF.

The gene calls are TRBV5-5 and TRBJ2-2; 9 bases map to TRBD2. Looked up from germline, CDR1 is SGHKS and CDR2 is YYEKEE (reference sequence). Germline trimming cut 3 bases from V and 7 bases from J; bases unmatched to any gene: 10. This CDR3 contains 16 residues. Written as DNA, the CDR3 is TGTGCCAGCAGCTCCTTCGGGACTAGCTTCGGCGGGGAGCTGTTTTTT. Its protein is CASSSFGTSFGGELFF. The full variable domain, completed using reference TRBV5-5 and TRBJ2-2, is DAGVTQSPTHLIKTRGQQVTLRCSPISGHKSVSWYQQVLGQGPQFIFQYYEKEERGRGNFPDRFSARQFPNYSSELNVNALLLGDSALYLCASSSFGTSFGGELFFGEGSRLTVL.

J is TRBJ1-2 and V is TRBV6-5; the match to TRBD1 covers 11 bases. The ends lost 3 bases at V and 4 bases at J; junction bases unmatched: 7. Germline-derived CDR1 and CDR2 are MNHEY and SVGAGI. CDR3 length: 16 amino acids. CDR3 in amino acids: CASSYRTGGISYGYTF. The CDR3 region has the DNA TGTGCCAGCAGTTATCGGACAGGGGGCATCAGCTATGGCTACACCTTC.

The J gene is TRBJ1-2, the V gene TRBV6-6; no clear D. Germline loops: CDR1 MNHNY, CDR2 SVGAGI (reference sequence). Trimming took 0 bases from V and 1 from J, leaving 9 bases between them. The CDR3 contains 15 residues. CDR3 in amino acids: CASSYSRSINYGYTF. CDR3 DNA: TGTGCCAGCAGTTACTCGAGGAGTATTAACTATGGCTACACCTTC.

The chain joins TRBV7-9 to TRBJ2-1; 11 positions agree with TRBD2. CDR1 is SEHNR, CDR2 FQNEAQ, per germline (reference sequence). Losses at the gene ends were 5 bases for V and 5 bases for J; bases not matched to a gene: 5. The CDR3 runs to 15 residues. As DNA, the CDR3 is TGTGCCAGCAGCAAGCTAGCGGGAGGAAACAATGAGCAGTTCTTC. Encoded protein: CASSKLAGGNNEQFF.

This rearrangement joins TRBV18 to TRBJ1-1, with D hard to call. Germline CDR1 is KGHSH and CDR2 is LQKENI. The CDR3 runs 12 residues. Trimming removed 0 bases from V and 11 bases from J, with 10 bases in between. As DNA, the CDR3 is TGTGCCAGCTCACCACCGCCGCCGGGGGCTTTCTTT. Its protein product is CASSPPPPGAFF.

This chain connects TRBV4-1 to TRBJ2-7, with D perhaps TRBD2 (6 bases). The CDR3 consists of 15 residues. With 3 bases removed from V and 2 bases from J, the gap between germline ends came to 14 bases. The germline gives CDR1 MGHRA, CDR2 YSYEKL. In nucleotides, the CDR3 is TGCGCCAGCAGCCATGCCGGGACTTCCACCTACGAGCAGTACTTC. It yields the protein CASSHAGTSTYEQYF.

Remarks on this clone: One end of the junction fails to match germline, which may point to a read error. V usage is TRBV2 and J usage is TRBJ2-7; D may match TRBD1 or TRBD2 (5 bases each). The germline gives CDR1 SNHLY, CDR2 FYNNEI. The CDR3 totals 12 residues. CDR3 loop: CASSPRPGPNDF. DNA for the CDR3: TGTGCCAGCAGTCCCCGACCGGGACCGAACGACTTC. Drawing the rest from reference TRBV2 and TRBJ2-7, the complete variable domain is EPEVTQTPSHQVTQMGQEVILRCVPISNHLYFYWYRQILGQKVEFLVSFYNNEISEKSEIFDDQFSVERPDGSNFTLKIRSTKLEDSAMYFCASSPRPGPNDFGPGTRLTVT.

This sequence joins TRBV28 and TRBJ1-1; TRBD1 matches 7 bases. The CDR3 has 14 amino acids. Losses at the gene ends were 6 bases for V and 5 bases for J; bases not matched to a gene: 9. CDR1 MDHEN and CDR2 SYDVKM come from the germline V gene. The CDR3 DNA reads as TGTGCCAGCAGATATTCAGGGGGAAGGACTGAAGCTTTCTTT. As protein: CASRYSGGRTEAFF.

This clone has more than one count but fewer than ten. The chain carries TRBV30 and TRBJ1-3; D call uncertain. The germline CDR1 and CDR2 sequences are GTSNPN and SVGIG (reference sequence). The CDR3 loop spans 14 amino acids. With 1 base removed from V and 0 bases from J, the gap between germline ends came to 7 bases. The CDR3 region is CAWSDGYSGNTIYF. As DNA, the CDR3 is TGTGCCTGGAGTGACGGCTACTCTGGAAACACCATATATTTT.

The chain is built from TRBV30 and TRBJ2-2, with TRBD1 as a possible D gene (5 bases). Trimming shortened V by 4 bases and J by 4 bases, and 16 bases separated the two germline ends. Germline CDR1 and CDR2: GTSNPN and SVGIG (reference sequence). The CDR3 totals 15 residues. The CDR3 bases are TGTGCCTGGAAGGGGCAGGGTGAGATCACCGGGGAGCTGTTTTTT. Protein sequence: CAWKGQGEITGELFF.